Listed below are T cell receptor beta chains from one sample, sequenced in a study of T cells in Graves' hyperthyroidism and ophthalmopathy. TCRdb analysed the multiplex PCR reads with MiXCR anew, one entry per CDR3 protein. In the table there are about 560,000 distinct CDR3 sequences, 11% to 15% of which are singletons. The sequencing input was blood. These receptors originate from a woman in her thirties or forties with Graves' hyperthyroidism. Both conserved end residues are part of each CDR3. The D gene is left open where the match is weak. Expanded clones get a size class; other rows say once, few or many, or leave the size out.

CDR3 DNA | CDR3 protein | D gene | J gene | clone size | V gene
TGTGTCAGCACCCGGGAGTACACCGGGGAGCTGTTTTTT | CVSTREYTGELFF | NA | TRBJ2-2 | once | TRBV27
TGTGCCACCAGCAGAGATAGGATGGACGGAAACACTGAAGCTTTCTTT | CATSRDRMDGNTEAFF | NA | TRBJ1-1 | many | TRBV15
TGTGCCAGCAGACGAACCTGGGGGGGGAACACTGAAGCTTTCTTT | CASRRTWGGNTEAFF | NA | TRBJ1-1 | many | TRBV12-3/TRBV12-4
TGTGCCAGCAGCCAAGGGGCCAACGAGCAGTACTTC | CASSQGANEQYF | NA | TRBJ2-7 | many | TRBV6-2/TRBV6-3
TGTGCCAGCAGTCTAGGGACGGACGGGGACACTGAAGCTTTCTTT | CASSLGTDGDTEAFF | NA | TRBJ1-1 | many | TRBV27
TGTGCCAGCAGCATAGCGTCGGGCGCCGGGGAGCTGTTTTTT | CASSIASGAGELFF | NA | TRBJ2-2 | many | TRBV6-1
TGTGCCAGCAGCTTAGTATGGGGTAGCGGCCTGAACAATGAGCAGTTCTTC | CASSLVWGSGLNNEQFF | NA | TRBJ2-1 | once | TRBV7-9
TGTGCCAGCCAACAGGGGCACGAGCAGTACTTC | CASQQGHEQYF | TRBD1 | TRBJ2-7 | many | TRBV6-1
TGCAGTGCTACAGACTGGATGCGGACAGATACGCAGTATTTT | CSATDWMRTDTQYF | NA | TRBJ2-3 | few | TRBV20-1
TGTGCCAGCAGTCCCCCCGGGAGGAACTATGGCTACACCTTC | CASSPPGRNYGYTF | NA | TRBJ1-2 | many | TRBV28
TGCGCCAGCAGCTTGTCCGTACAGGGATCTGGAAACACCATATATTTT | CASSLSVQGSGNTIYF | NA | TRBJ1-3 | many | TRBV5-1
TGTGCCAGCTCACCTACAGTCCTGAACACTGAAGCTTTCTTT | CASSPTVLNTEAFF | NA | TRBJ1-1 | many | TRBV18
TGTGCCAGCAGCTCGGACGGAAGCTCCTACGAGCAGTACTTC | CASSSDGSSYEQYF | NA | TRBJ2-7 | many | TRBV11-2
TGTGCCAGCTCAGAGGGACCTCCGAAACTCTATGGCTACACCTTC | CASSEGPPKLYGYTF | NA | TRBJ1-2 | many | TRBV18
TGTGCCAGCAGCCTGCATCAAGGGGGCTTAAATGAAAAACTGTTTTTT | CASSLHQGGLNEKLFF | TRBD1 | TRBJ1-4 | many | TRBV7-8
TGTGCCAGCAGTTTAAATCGGTGGAATGAGCAGTCCTTC | CASSLNRWNEQSF | NA | TRBJ2-1 | NA | TRBV12-3/TRBV12-4
TGTGCCAGCAGCTTTACCCCAGACCACGAGCAGTACTTC | CASSFTPDHEQYF | NA | TRBJ2-7 | many | TRBV11-2
TGTGCCAGCAGTGGATCTTTATCCCACGAGCAGTACTTC | CASSGSLSHEQYF | NA | TRBJ2-7 | few | TRBV6-1
TGCAGCGTCAGCACTAGCGGGAGTTCCTACGAGCAGTACTTC | CSVSTSGSSYEQYF | TRBD2 | TRBJ2-7 | NA | TRBV29-1
TGTGCCAGCAACAATGACCAGGGGGGGACTGAAGCTTTCTTT | CASNNDQGGTEAFF | TRBD1 | TRBJ1-1 | NA | TRBV6-2/TRBV6-3